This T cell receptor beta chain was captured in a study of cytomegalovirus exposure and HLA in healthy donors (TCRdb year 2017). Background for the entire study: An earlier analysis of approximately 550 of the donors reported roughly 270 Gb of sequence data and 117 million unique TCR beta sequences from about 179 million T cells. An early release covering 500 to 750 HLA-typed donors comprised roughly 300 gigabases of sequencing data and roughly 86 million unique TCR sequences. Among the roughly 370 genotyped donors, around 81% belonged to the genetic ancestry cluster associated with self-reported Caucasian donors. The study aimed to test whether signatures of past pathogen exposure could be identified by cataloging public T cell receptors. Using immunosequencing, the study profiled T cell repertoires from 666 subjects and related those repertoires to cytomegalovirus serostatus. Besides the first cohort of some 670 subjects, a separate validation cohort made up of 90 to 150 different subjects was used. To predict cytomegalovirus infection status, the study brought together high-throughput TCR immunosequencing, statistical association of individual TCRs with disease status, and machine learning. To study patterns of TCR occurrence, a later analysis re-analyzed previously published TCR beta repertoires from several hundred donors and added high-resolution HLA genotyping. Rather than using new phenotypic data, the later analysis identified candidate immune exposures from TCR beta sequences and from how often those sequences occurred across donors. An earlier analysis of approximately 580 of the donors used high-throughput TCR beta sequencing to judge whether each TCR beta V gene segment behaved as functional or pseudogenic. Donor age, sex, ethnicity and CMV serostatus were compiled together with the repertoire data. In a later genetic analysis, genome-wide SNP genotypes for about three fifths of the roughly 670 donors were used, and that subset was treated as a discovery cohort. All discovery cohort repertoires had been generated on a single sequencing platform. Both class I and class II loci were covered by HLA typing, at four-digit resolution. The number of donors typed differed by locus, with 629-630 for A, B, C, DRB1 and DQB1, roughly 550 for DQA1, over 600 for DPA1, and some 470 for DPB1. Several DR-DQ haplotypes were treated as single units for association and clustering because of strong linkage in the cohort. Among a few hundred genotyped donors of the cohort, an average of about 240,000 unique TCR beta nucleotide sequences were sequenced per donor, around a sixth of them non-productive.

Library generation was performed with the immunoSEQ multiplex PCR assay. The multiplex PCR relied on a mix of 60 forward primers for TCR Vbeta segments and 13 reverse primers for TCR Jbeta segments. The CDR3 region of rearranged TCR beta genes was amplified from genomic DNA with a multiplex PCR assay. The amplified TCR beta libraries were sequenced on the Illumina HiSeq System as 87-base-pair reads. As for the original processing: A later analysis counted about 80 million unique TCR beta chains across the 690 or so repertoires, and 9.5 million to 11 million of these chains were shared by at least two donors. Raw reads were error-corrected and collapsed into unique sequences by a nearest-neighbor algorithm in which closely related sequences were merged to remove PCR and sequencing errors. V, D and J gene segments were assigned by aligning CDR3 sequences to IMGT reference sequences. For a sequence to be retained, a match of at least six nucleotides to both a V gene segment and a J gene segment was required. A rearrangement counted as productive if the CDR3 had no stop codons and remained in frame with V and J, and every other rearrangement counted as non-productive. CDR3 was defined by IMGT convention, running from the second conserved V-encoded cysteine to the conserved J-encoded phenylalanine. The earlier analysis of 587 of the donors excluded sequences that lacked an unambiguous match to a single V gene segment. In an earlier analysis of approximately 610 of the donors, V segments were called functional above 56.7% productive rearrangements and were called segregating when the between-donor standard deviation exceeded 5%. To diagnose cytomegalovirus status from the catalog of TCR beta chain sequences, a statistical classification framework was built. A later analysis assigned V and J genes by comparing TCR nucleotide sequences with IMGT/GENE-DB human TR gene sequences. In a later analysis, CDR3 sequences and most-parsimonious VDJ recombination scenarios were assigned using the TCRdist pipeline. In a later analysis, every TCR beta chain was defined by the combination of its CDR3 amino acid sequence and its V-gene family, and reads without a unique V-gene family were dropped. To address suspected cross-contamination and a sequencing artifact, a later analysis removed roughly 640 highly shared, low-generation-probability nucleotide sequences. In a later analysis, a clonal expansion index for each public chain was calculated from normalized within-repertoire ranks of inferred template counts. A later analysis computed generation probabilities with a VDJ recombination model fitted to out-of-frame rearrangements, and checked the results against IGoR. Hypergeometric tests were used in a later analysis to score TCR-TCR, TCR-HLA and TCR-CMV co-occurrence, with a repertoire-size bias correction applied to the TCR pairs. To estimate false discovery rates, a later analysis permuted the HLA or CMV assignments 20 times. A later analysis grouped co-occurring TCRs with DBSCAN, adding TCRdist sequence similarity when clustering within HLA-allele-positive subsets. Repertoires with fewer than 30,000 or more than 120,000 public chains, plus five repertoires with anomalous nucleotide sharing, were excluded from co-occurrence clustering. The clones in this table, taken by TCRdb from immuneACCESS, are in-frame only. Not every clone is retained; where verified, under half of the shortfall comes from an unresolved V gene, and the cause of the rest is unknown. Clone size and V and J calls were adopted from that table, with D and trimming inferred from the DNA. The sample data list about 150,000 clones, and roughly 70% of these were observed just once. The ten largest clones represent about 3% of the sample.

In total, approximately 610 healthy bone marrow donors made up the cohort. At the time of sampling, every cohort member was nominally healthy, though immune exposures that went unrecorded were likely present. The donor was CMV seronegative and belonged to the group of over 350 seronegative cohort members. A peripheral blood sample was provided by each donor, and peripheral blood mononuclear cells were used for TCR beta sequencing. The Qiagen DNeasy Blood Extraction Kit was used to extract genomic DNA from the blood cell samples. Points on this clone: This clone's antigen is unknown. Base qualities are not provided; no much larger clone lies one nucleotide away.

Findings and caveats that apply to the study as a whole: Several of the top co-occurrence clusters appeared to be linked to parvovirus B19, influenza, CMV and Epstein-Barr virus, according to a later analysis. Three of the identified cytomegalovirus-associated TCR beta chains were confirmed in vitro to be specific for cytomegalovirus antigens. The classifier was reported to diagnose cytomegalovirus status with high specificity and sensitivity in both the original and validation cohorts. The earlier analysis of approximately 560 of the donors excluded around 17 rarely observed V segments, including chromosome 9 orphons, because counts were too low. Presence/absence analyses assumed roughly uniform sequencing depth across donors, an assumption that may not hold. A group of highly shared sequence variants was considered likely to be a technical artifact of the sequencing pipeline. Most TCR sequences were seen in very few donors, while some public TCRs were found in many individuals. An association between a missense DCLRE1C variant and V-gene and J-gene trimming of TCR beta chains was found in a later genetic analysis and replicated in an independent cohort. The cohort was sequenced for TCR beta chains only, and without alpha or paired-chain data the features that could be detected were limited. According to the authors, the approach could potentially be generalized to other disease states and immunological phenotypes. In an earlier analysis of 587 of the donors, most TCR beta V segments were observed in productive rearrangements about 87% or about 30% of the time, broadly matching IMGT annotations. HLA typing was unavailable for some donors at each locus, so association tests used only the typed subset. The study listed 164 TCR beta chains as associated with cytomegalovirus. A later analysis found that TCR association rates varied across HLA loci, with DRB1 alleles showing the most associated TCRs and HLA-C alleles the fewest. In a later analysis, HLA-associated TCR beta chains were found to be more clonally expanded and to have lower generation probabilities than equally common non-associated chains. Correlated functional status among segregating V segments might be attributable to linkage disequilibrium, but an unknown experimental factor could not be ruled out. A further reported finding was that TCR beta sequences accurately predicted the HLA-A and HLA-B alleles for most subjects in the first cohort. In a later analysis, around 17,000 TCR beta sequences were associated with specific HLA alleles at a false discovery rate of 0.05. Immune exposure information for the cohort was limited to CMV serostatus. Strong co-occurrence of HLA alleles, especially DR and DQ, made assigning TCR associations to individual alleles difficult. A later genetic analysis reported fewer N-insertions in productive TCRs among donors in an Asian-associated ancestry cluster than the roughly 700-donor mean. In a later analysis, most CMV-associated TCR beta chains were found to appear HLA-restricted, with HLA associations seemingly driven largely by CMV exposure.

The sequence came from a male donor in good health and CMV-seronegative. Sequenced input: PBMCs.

The nucleotides read TGTGCCAGCAGCTCCGTAGAGGACAATAATTCACCCCTCCACTTT. This yields the protein CASSSVEDNNSPLHF. The chain couples TRBV28 to TRBJ1-6; the D gene is possibly TRBD1, with 5 bases matching. The CDR3 runs 15 amino acids, cysteine and phenylalanine included. Only the CDR3 region is kept as DNA, spanning 45 bases read in frame from base 1. The trim is 6 bases for V and 5 bases for J, with a gap of 14 bases between the germline ends. The germline V gene encodes CDR1 MDHEN and CDR2 SYDVKM.